This T cell receptor beta chain is drawn from a study of blood T cell repertoires in COVID-19. Study details: Acute and convalescent COVID-19 specimens originated in the United States, Italy and Spain. The analysed material was cDNA or gDNA that came from T cells, B-cell-depleted T cells, or PBMCs.

Under the authors' procedure: Amplification from reference gene primers served as the basis for estimated nucleated cell counts. TCRdb keeps only in-frame clones here, not all; method: immunoSEQ multiplex PCR. V, J and clone size reflect that table, while D and trimming were determined from the DNA. The sample holds 380,000 or so clones; about 90% are singletons and the top ten take 0.95% to 1.5%. Germline V gene data show CDR1 as MNHNY and CDR2 as SVGAGI (reference sequence). This CDR3 region has 15 residues. Trimming cost V 10 bases and J 2 bases; bases outside gene matches: 10. This receptor was taken from a man between 40 and 49 years old with acute or convalescent COVID-19. The sample was peripheral blood. The rearrangement uses TRBV6-6 and TRBJ1-1; 10 bases are shared with TRBD1. In DNA, the CDR3 is TGTGCCACTTCCAGGGGACAGGGGATTAACACTGAAGCTTTCTTT. Amino acid sequence: CATSRGQGINTEAFF.